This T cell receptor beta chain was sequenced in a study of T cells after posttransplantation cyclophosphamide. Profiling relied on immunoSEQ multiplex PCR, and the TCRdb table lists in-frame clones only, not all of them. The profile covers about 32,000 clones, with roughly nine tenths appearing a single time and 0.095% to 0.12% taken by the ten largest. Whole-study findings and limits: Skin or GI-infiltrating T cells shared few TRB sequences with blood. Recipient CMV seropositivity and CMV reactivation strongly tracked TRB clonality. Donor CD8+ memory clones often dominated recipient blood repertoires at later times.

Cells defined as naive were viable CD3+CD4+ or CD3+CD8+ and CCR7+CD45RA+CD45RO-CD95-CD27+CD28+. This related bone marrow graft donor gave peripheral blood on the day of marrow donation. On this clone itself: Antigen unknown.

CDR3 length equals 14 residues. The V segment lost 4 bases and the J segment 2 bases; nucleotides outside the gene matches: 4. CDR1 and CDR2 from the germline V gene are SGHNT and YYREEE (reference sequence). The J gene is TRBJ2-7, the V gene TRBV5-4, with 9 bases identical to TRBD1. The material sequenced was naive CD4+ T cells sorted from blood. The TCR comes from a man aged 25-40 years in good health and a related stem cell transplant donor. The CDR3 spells CASSKGQGTYEQYF. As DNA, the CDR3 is TGTGCCAGCAGCAAGGGACAGGGAACCTACGAGCAGTACTTC.